This T cell receptor (beta chain) originates from a study of human T cells and chemical hapten exposure. Study-wide points: TCRs at high frequency, those above 1 in 1000, did not change with DPC sensitization.

Many counts were recorded for this clonotype. The antigen is unknown. Time point reported: pre-sensitization, week 0. Treatment here: therapeutic diphenylcyclopropenone sensitization with weekly scalp DPC. Germline V CDR1 and CDR2: DFQATT, SNEGSKA (reference sequence). Losses at the gene ends were 7 bases for V and 3 bases for J; bases not matched to a gene: 10. The CDR3 extends over 15 amino acids. Source study methods: The median was about 100,000 TCRs per sample, ranging 23,224 to 690,600. One entry per CDR3 protein results from TCRdb running MiXCR on the RACE reads. In this record, the V and J calls reflect TCRdb's handling and not the investigators' own analysis. This table has over 300,000 distinct CDR3 sequences, approximately 5% appearing once.

The chain recombines TRBV20-1 with TRBJ2-1, with 9 positions matching TRBD1. The starting material was whole blood, obtained in connection with sensitization to the hapten diphenylcyclopropenone (DPC). This receptor was obtained from a woman aged 45-59 years with alopecia areata. Some clones in this sample may be carry-over from other donors' samples. The CDR3 loop is CSVRPGQGFYNEQFF. The DNA for the CDR3 is TGCAGTGTCCGCCCGGGACAGGGATTCTACAATGAGCAGTTCTTC.